This T cell receptor beta chain was obtained from a study of blood T cell repertoires in COVID-19 (dated by TCRdb to the early 2020s). For context, the study as a whole: Samples covering the acute and convalescent phases of COVID-19 were provided by collaborators in the United States, Italy and Spain. The prospective study material was composed of cDNA or gDNA derived from T cells, B-cell-depleted T cells, or PBMCs. Deeply sampled blood TCRbeta repertoires from subjects exposed to, actively infected with, or recovered from COVID-19 were included in the dataset. The repertoires were made available in a free public database intended to serve as a resource for research on the immune response to SARS-CoV-2. Samples were obtained from the ongoing ImmuneRACE study (first 160 participants) and from over 1,000 subjects provided by 6 global collaborators. The sample metadata nearly always contained a de-identified subject ID, COVID-19 status, age in years and sex. Where available, HLA class I and class II types were obtained from metadata supplied by the sample provider rather than from assay-based typing.

Study-level results and caveats: Clinical and demographic metadata were provided uncurated, with the amount varying by source and participant.

CDR1 and CDR2 were assigned from the germline V gene as SGHRS and YFSETQ. The cysteine opens and the phenylalanine closes a CDR3 of 17 amino acids. Only the CDR3 part of the read is kept: 51 bases, read in frame from the first base. The V end gives up 4 bases and the J end 0 bases, leaving 7 bases in the junction not matched to a gene. Each collaborating institution followed its own protocols to collect whole blood in K2EDTA tubes. For TCRbeta analysis, collaborators shipped samples in one of three forms: frozen whole blood, isolated PBMCs, or DNA extracted from either of those sample types. The immunoSEQ Assay, a bias-controlled multiplex PCR, was used to amplify TCRbeta CDR3 regions from genomic DNA. On the study's bioinformatics: Nucleated cell counts per sample were estimated from amplification of reference gene primers within the assay. To quantify the absolute abundance of each unique TCRbeta CDR3 rearrangement, sequence reads were collapsed and filtered. For each sample, productive Simpson clonality was calculated as the square root of Simpson's diversity index over productive rearrangements. TCRdb mirrors the immuneACCESS table, restricted to in-frame sequences. Some clones are absent from its copies; in checked studies, under half trace to an unresolved V gene, and the reason for the others is unknown. V and J calls plus clone size are reproduced from that table; the DNA served to infer D and trimming. The sample contains 92,000 or so clones, about three quarters of them found a single time. The biggest ten clones account for around 14% of the sample.

Turning to this clone: What antigen it recognizes has not been identified. Base qualities are missing; no much larger clone stands one base away.

The TCR comes from a woman of 80 years or more with acute or convalescent COVID-19. Material for sequencing was peripheral blood. The rearrangement combines TRBV5-1 with TRBJ2-1, with TRBD2 identical over 10 junction bases. The sequenced DNA is TGCGCCAGCAGCCCCACTAGCGGGGTGAGCTCCTACAATGAGCAGTTCTTC. Its product reads: CASSPTSGVSSYNEQFF.